Shown below are 25 T cell receptor beta chains from a single sample sequenced in a study of blood T cell repertoires in COVID-19. TCRdb's table, derived via immunoSEQ multiplex PCR, lists solely in-frame clones and lacks some. This sample has 150,000 to 200,000 clones, with approximately 83% found just once. The sequenced material came from peripheral blood. The receptors here all came from a human donor with active or convalescent COVID-19. The donor label of this sample is uncertain.

This clone appeared a single time. The chain employs TRBV25-1 and TRBJ1-1; TRBD1 aligns across 11 bases. Germline trimming cut 1 base from V and 7 bases from J; bases unmatched to any gene: 5. Germline loops: CDR1 MGHDK, CDR2 SYGVNS. This CDR3 is built from 15 residues. CDR3 protein: CASSEWTGGKGEAFF. CDR3 coding DNA: TGTGCCAGCAGTGAATGGACAGGGGGCAAGGGTGAAGCTTTCTTT.

The CDR3 DNA reads TGTGCCAGCACCCCGCCGGGAGGGGGCTACGAGCAGTACTTC. Amino acids: CASTPPGGGYEQYF. This sequence joins TRBV13 and TRBJ2-7; 8 bases map to TRBD2. The germline CDR1 and CDR2 sequences are PRHDT and FYEKMQ (reference sequence). This CDR3 contains 14 residues. J lost 3 bases, V lost 7 bases, and 8 bases had no gene match.

This chain uses TRBV5-1 with TRBJ2-1; 10 bases line up with TRBD2. CDR1 is SGHRS, CDR2 YFSETQ, per germline. CDR3 size: 16 residues. V was pared by 4 bases and J by 4 bases, with 8 bases of the junction left unmatched. The CDR3 region is CASSPGVAGGYNEQFF. CDR3 nucleotides: TGCGCCAGCAGCCCCGGTGTAGCGGGGGGTTACAATGAGCAGTTCTTC.

This clone was counted a few times. The gene calls are TRBV6-4 and TRBJ2-2, with unresolved D. This CDR3 is built from 15 residues. Germline loops: CDR1 MRHNA, CDR2 SNTAGT. V lost 2 bases and J 4 bases, leaving 11 bases between the germline ends. CDR3 bases: TGTGCCAGCAGTGACAGGCTAGACGGCACCGGGGAGCTGTTTTTT. It translates to CASSDRLDGTGELFF.

V and J are TRBV28 and TRBJ2-7, with D tentatively TRBD2 (5 bases). Per germline, CDR1 MDHEN and CDR2 SYDVKM. Deletions cut 7 bases from V and 8 bases from J, with 24 bases between. This CDR3 is 15 amino acids long. CDR3 bases: TGTGCCAGCACTCCTTCGGGTAGCGTGGAATTGAAGCAGTACTTC. Its translation: CASTPSGSVELKQYF.

The chain combines TRBV6-5 with TRBJ1-2; 7 bases are a match to TRBD1. The CDR3 is 15 amino acids. Unmatched junction bases numbered 14, after V lost 6 bases and J lost 7 bases. Germline CDR1 reads MNHEY; CDR2 reads SVGAGI. DNA of the CDR3: TGTGCCAGCAGCTCGGAGGACAGGCCCCCGCGTGGCTACACCTTC. The encoded protein is CASSSEDRPPRGYTF.

The chain joins TRBV29-1 to TRBJ2-7; TRBD2 agrees at 7 bases. The CDR3 runs 15 residues. V gave up 6 bases and J gave up 0 bases; unmatched junction bases: 11. From germline, CDR1 is SQVTM and CDR2 ANQGSEA. Written as DNA, the CDR3 is TGCAGCGTCCTTCAAGCGGGATCCAGCTCCTACGAGCAGTACTTC. Amino acids: CSVLQAGSSSYEQYF.

This chain joins TRBV3-1 (or the pseudogene TRBV3-2) and TRBJ2-5, with TRBD2 identical over 7 bases. V was clipped by 1 base and J by 1 base; unmatched bases: 3. Germline V gene data show CDR1 as LGHDT and CDR2 as YNNKEL (reference sequence). The CDR3 is made up of 15 amino acids. The CDR3 DNA reads TGTGCCAGCAGCCAAGGTAGCGGGTTCCAAGAGACCCAGTACTTC. Translating gives CASSQGSGFQETQYF.

This chain connects TRBV12-3 or TRBV12-4 to TRBJ2-3; D is ambiguous. The CDR3 contains 11 residues. The V and J ends lost 7 bases and 11 bases respectively, with 13 bases between them. As DNA, the CDR3 is TGTGCCAGCACTCTGAAATGGCTGCAGTATTTT. It codes for CASTLKWLQYF.

V and J are TRBV5-1 and TRBJ2-7; 9 bases agree with TRBD1. CDR3 length: 13 residues. Germline V gene data show CDR1 as SGHRS and CDR2 as YFSETQ. The V segment lost 5 bases and the J segment 4 bases; nucleotides outside the gene matches: 4. The CDR3 nucleotides are TGCGCCAGCAGTGGGACAGGGAAATACGAGCAGTACTTC. Residues: CASSGTGKYEQYF.

The J gene is TRBJ1-1, the V gene TRBV5-4; D possibly corresponds to TRBD1 (6 bases). Germline CDR1 and CDR2: SGHNT and YYREEE (reference sequence). The CDR3 contains 14 residues. The V gene lost 4 bases and the J gene lost 5 bases, with 15 bases spanning the gap. CDR3 nucleotides: TGTGCCAGCAGCCCCCGACGGCAGGGGACTGAAGCTTTCTTT. Residues: CASSPRRQGTEAFF.

The rearrangement uses TRBV19 and TRBJ2-2; 8 bases are shared with TRBD2. The V gene's germline CDR1 is LNHDA and CDR2 SQIVND (reference sequence). V lost 7 bases and J lost 5; bases outside the gene matches: 12. CDR3 length equals 16 residues. As DNA, the CDR3 is TGTGCCAGTAACCCAGCCGGGGGGGGAAAAACCGGGGAGCTGTTTTTT. The encoded protein is CASNPAGGGKTGELFF.

The gene calls are TRBV19 and TRBJ2-1, with D possibly TRBD2 on 6 matching bases. CDR3 length equals 13 residues. Germline CDR1 and CDR2: LNHDA and SQIVND (reference sequence). V was pared by 3 bases and J by 9 bases, with 12 bases between. Written as DNA, the CDR3 is TGTGCCAGTAGTATCGGGGGTTGGGTTGAGCAGTTCTTC. It specifies CASSIGGWVEQFF. Together with reference TRBV19 and TRBJ2-1, the CDR3 gives the full variable domain: DGGITQSPKYLFRKEGQNVTLSCEQNLNHDAMYWYRQDPGQGLRLIYYSQIVNDFQKGDIAEGYSVSREKKESFPLTVTSAQKNPTAFYLCASSIGGWVEQFFGPGTRLTVL.

The chain joins TRBV4-2 to TRBJ2-7; weak D call: TRBD1 (6 bases). V lost 1 base and J lost 6, with 16 bases in between. This CDR3 is 15 amino acids long. Per germline, CDR1 LGHNA and CDR2 YNFKEQ. As DNA, the CDR3 is TGTGCCAGCAGCCAAGTTGGTACAGGGTCAGCCGAGCAGTACTTC. This sequence encodes CASSQVGTGSAEQYF.

The V and J genes are TRBV30 and TRBJ1-6; D is undetermined. Between the trimmed V and J ends, which lost 3 bases and 6 bases, there was a span of 18 bases. This CDR3 spans 16 amino acids. Germline values: CDR1 GTSNPN, CDR2 SVGIG (reference sequence). This CDR3 is CAWRALSYLFNSPLHF. The CDR3 DNA is TGTGCCTGGAGGGCTCTGTCTTATTTGTTTAATTCACCCCTCCACTTT.

In this sample, this clone turned up once. The genes are TRBV5-1 and TRBJ1-5; no reliable D call. Germline assignment: CDR1 SGHRS and CDR2 YFSETQ. The CDR3 runs to 13 residues. Trimming took off 0 bases at V and 4 bases at J, with 5 bases between the two ends. DNA of the CDR3: TGCGCCAGCAGCTTGGAACTTAATCAGCCCCAGCATTTT. It codes for CASSLELNQPQHF.

This chain joins TRBV28 and TRBJ2-1, with 9 bases fitting TRBD2. This CDR3 contains 17 residues. From germline, CDR1 is MDHEN and CDR2 SYDVKM. V shed 10 bases and J 9 bases; nucleotides not matched to a gene: 22. The CDR3 region has the DNA TGTGCCACCATTGTGATCCTGGGTAGCGGGGGTAAGGTTGAGCAGTTCTTC. It yields the protein CATIVILGSGGKVEQFF.

The gene calls are TRBV4-3 and TRBJ2-2; D call uncertain. The CDR3 covers 13 residues. Germline loops: CDR1 LGHNA, CDR2 YSLEER. The V and J ends lost 8 bases and 3 bases respectively, with 10 bases between them. As DNA, the CDR3 is TGCGCCAGCGGTGTCGGGTACACCGGGGAGCTGTTTTTT. It yields the protein CASGVGYTGELFF.

The V and J genes are TRBV7-9 and TRBJ1-6; no clear D gene. This CDR3 region has 16 residues. Trimming removed 5 bases at V and 7 bases at J, with 18 bases between. The germline V gene has CDR1 SEHNR and CDR2 FQNEAQ (reference sequence). CDR3 in DNA: TGTGCCAGCAGCCAGCCCTCGGGGAGGGCGAATTCACCCCTCCACTTT. It yields the protein CASSQPSGRANSPLHF.

The chain joins TRBV27 to TRBJ2-1; TRBD1 agrees at 9 bases. CDR1 and CDR2 from the germline V gene are MNHEY and SMNVEV (reference sequence). The V and J ends lost 4 bases and 7 bases, in that order; junction bases with no gene match: 5. This CDR3 has 14 amino acids. The CDR3 region has the DNA TGTGCCAGCAGTTGGGAGACAGGGGGAAATGAGCAGTTCTTC. Translated: CASSWETGGNEQFF.

V usage is TRBV27 and J usage is TRBJ2-1; D may be TRBD2 (6 bases). Germline-derived CDR1 and CDR2 are MNHEY and SMNVEV (reference sequence). This CDR3 comprises 15 residues. V lost 7 bases and J lost 4, with 17 bases in between. The CDR3 is CASTPGGTAYNEQFF. In DNA form, the CDR3 reads TGTGCCAGCACCCCCGGGGGTACGGCTTACAATGAGCAGTTCTTC.

CDR3 bases: TGTGCCACCAGCAGGGATAGCGGATCTCGGACCTACGAGCAGTACTTC. It yields the protein CATSRDSGSRTYEQYF. The gene calls are TRBV15 and TRBJ2-7, with a tentative D call TRBD2 (6 bases). Germline-derived CDR1 and CDR2 are LNHNV and YYDKDF (reference sequence). V was shortened by 3 bases and J by 2 bases, with 17 bases between the two germline ends. The CDR3 runs to 16 residues.

V is TRBV15 and J is TRBJ2-3; 10 bases fit TRBD2. J gave up 2 bases and V 5 bases, and 4 bases lay outside the gene matches. Per germline, CDR1 LNHNV and CDR2 YYDKDF (reference sequence). The CDR3 has 15 amino acids. DNA of the CDR3: TGTGCCACCAGCGGACTAGCGGCGCTCACAGATACGCAGTATTTT. Amino acid sequence: CATSGLAALTDTQYF.

The rearrangement uses TRBV10-2 and TRBJ2-3; possibly TRBD2 for D (6 bases). Germline values: CDR1 WSHSY, CDR2 SAAADI. V was trimmed by 7 bases and J by 0 bases, leaving 14 bases between them. This CDR3 comprises 15 residues. Written as DNA, the CDR3 is TGCGCCAGCATCCAGCGGACTACTAGCACAGATACGCAGTATTTT. Amino acids: CASIQRTTSTDTQYF.

This clone has just one count. V gene TRBV7-9 combines with J gene TRBJ2-6; TRBD1 agrees at 8 bases. V lost 5 bases to trimming and J lost 4 bases; unmatched junction nucleotides: 4. The CDR3 spans 15 residues. The germline V gene encodes CDR1 SEHNR and CDR2 FQNEAQ (reference sequence). The DNA of the CDR3 is TGTGCCAGCAGCCCCAGGGGGCACGGGGCCAACGTCCTGACTTTC. Encoded protein: CASSPRGHGANVLTF.